These 23 T cell receptor beta chains share one sample of origin, sequenced in a study of beta chain features in type 1 diabetes. Study-wide points: Shorter TCRB CDR3s, moderately but significantly so, were found in Type 1 diabetes patients in all four CD4+ subsets.

cDNA synthesis used the whole RNA isolate, giving expressed TCRB sequences. Assay: immunoSEQ multiplex PCR; the TCRdb copy retains only in-frame clones and omits some. The sample holds about 340,000 clones, roughly 8.8% seen once. Antigens for these TCRs are unknown. The sequenced material came from central memory CD4+ T cells from blood. The receptors stem from a young man with type 1 diabetes.

This rearrangement joins TRBV6-1 to TRBJ2-5, with D possibly being TRBD1 (5 bases). V gave up 7 bases and J gave up 3 bases, with 15 bases separating them. Germline values: CDR1 MNHNS, CDR2 SASEGT. This CDR3 comprises 14 residues. The CDR3 loop is CASKIGREKETQYF. CDR3 DNA sequence: TGTGCCAGCAAGATCGGCAGGGAAAAAGAGACCCAGTACTTC.

This clone was counted a few times. V is TRBV2 and J is TRBJ2-4; no clear D. Trimming cost V 4 bases and J 0 bases, with 7 bases left between them. CDR3 length equals 14 residues. Germline loops: CDR1 SNHLY, CDR2 FYNNEI. CDR3 in amino acids: CASSVSLAKNIQYF. In nucleotides, the CDR3 is TGTGCCAGCAGTGTCAGTCTAGCCAAAAACATTCAGTACTTC.

The CDR3 is CASSMVGGPVDEQFF. The DNA for the CDR3 is TGTGCCAGTAGTATGGTGGGGGGGCCGGTTGATGAGCAGTTCTTC. The gene calls are TRBV19 and TRBJ2-1, with D perhaps TRBD2 (7 bases). Trimming cost V 3 bases and J 8 bases, with 17 bases left between them. The germline V gene has CDR1 LNHDA and CDR2 SQIVND (reference sequence). The CDR3 covers 15 residues.

There are a few counts of this clone. This chain links TRBV7-2 with TRBJ1-5; D uncertain. The V gene's germline CDR1 is SGHTA and CDR2 FQGNSA. This CDR3 is 13 amino acids long. Trimming took off 5 bases at V and 5 bases at J, with 10 bases between the two ends. CDR3 coding DNA: TGTGCCAGCAGCCCTTACCGGGATCAGCCCCAGCATTTT. Translation: CASSPYRDQPQHF.

The chain is built from TRBV20-1 and TRBJ2-7, with D perhaps given as TRBD1 or TRBD2 (5 bases each). The CDR3 is made up of 11 amino acids. Trimming stripped 0 bases from V and 9 bases from J, with 9 bases between. The germline V gene has CDR1 DFQATT and CDR2 SNEGSKA (reference sequence). The CDR3 nucleotides read TGCAGTGCTAGAGAGGGGGTCGGGCAGTACTTC. Translated, it gives CSAREGVGQYF.

This clone was seen a few times. The chain is built from TRBV27 and TRBJ2-1; 10 bases match TRBD1. J lost 7 bases, V lost 2 bases, and 5 bases had no gene match. CDR1 and CDR2 from the germline V gene are MNHEY and SMNVEV (reference sequence). This CDR3 spans 15 amino acids. CDR3 in amino acids: CASSLRTGGGNEQFF. Written as DNA, the CDR3 is TGTGCCAGCAGTTTACGGACAGGGGGTGGGAATGAGCAGTTCTTC.

This chain joins TRBV27 and TRBJ1-2; 8 positions agree with TRBD1. This CDR3 spans 14 amino acids. The V and J ends lost 4 bases and 3 bases, in that order; junction bases with no gene match: 4. In germline, CDR1 is MNHEY, CDR2 SMNVEV (reference sequence). This chain's CDR3 is CASSSQGEDYGYTF. DNA for the CDR3: TGTGCCAGCAGTTCACAGGGGGAGGACTATGGCTACACCTTC.

A word on this clone: Other DNA sequences in this specimen translate into the identical CDR3. The chain combines TRBV5-1 with TRBJ2-7; D unclear. Looked up from germline, CDR1 is SGHRS and CDR2 is YFSETQ. The CDR3 is 12 residues long. V was clipped by 0 bases and J by 2 bases, with 3 bases between them. The CDR3 nucleotides read TGCGCCAGCAGCTTGGGAGCCTACGAGCAGTACTTC. Its translation: CASSLGAYEQYF.

This clone appeared a few times. In DNA, the CDR3 is TGTGCCAGCAGCCGTGATGACAGGGACTCCTACGAGCAGTACTTC. Protein sequence: CASSRDDRDSYEQYF. The V gene is TRBV7-9, the J gene TRBJ2-7, with 7 bases that match TRBD1. Per germline, CDR1 SEHNR and CDR2 FQNEAQ (reference sequence). After removal of 5 bases from V and 0 bases from J, the junction contained 7 bases not matched to a gene. The CDR3 is 15 amino acids. Full variable domain (missing parts from reference TRBV7-9 and TRBJ2-7): DTGVSQNPRHKITKRGQNVTFRCDPISEHNRLYWYRQTLGQGPEFLTYFQNEAQLEKSRLLSDRFSAERPKGSFSTLEIQRTEQGDSAMYLCASSRDDRDSYEQYFGPGTRLTVT.

J is TRBJ2-5 and V is TRBV14; unclear D gene. The germline gives CDR1 SGHDN, CDR2 FVKESK. CDR3 size: 12 residues. V lost 6 bases and J lost 5, with 10 bases in between. CDR3 nucleotide sequence: TGTGCCAGCAGTCAGACTGTGGAGACCCAGTACTTC. Residues: CASSQTVETQYF.

The chain couples TRBV9 to TRBJ2-3; 7 bases are a match to TRBD1. This CDR3 is 12 amino acids long. Germline-derived CDR1 and CDR2 are SGDLS and YYNGEE. V lost 3 bases, J lost 8 bases, and 3 bases stayed unmatched. The CDR3, as DNA: TGTGCCAGCAGCGGAGCAGGGGGTACGCAGTATTTT. Translated: CASSGAGGTQYF.

In its sample, this clone was seen many times. This chain uses TRBV7-2 with TRBJ1-6; 8 bases fit TRBD1. CDR3 length: 14 amino acids. The germline V gene has CDR1 SGHTA and CDR2 FQGNSA. V gave up 1 base and J gave up 13 bases; unmatched junction bases: 6. The CDR3 protein is CASSLEQGASPLHF. CDR3 in DNA: TGTGCCAGCAGCTTAGAGCAGGGGGCTTCCCCCCTCCACTTT.

The CDR3 sequence is CASSRSRNEKLFF. The DNA for the CDR3 is TGTGCCAGCAGCCGCTCGCGGAATGAAAAACTGTTTTTT. The rearrangement joins TRBV11-2 to TRBJ1-4, with no clear D. V was clipped by 5 bases and J by 5 bases, with 9 bases between them. Germline-derived CDR1 and CDR2 are SGHAT and FQNNGV. The CDR3 extends over 13 amino acids. Filled out from reference TRBV11-2 and TRBJ1-4, the complete variable domain reads EAGVAQSPRYKIIEKRQSVAFWCNPISGHATLYWYQQILGQGPKLLIQFQNNGVVDDSQLPKDRFSAERLKGVDSTLKIQPAKLEDSAVYLCASSRSRNEKLFFGSGTQLSVL.

This chain uses TRBV28 with TRBJ1-6; D might be TRBD1 (5 bases). Trimming removed 4 bases from V and 5 bases from J, with 12 bases in between. The CDR3 has 15 residues. Germline CDR1 is MDHEN and CDR2 is SYDVKM. The CDR3 sequence is CASSCGGFDNSPLHF. CDR3 sequence (DNA): TGTGCCAGCAGTTGCGGGGGGTTTGATAATTCACCCCTCCACTTT.

J is TRBJ1-1 and V is TRBV29-1; D not resolved. The germline gives CDR1 SQVTM, CDR2 ANQGSEA. V lost 7 bases to trimming and J lost 1 base, with 7 bases between them. This CDR3 is 11 amino acids long. CDR3 coding DNA: TGCAGCGCTACAGAGAACACTGAAGCTTTCTTT. As protein: CSATENTEAFF.

The chain employs TRBV2 and TRBJ2-6; D unclear. CDR1 and CDR2 (germline): SNHLY, FYNNEI. The CDR3 runs 15 residues. Trimming removed 7 bases at V and 0 bases at J, with 10 bases between. The CDR3: CASKTPNSGANVLTF. The DNA of the CDR3 is TGTGCCAGCAAGACTCCAAACTCTGGGGCCAACGTCCTGACTTTC.

V is TRBV2 and J is TRBJ2-5; 7 positions agree with TRBD1. The CDR3 is made up of 12 amino acids. The junction had 4 bases not matched to a gene; V was cut back by 0 bases and J by 12 bases. Germline CDR1 is SNHLY and CDR2 is FYNNEI. The CDR3 nucleotides read TGTGCCAGCAGTGAAGCTAAGGGACAGAAGTACTTC. Protein sequence: CASSEAKGQKYF.

This clone was seen more than once but under ten times. The chain recombines TRBV5-1 with TRBJ1-2; D is ambiguous. The V end was cut by 0 bases, the J end by 0 bases, with 3 bases between. Germline lookup yields CDR1 SGHRS and CDR2 YFSETQ. The CDR3 is 13 amino acids. The CDR3 is CASSLEANYGYTF. The CDR3 nucleotides read TGCGCCAGCAGCTTGGAGGCTAACTATGGCTACACCTTC.

The chain uses TRBV29-1 and TRBJ2-4; tentatively, D is TRBD2 (7 bases). There are 13 residues in the CDR3. Germline assignment: CDR1 SQVTM and CDR2 ANQGSEA. Trimming removed 7 bases at V and 6 bases at J, with 16 bases between. This CDR3 is CSANLGGRNIQYF. CDR3 bases: TGCAGCGCCAATCTGGGGGGGCGAAACATTCAGTACTTC.

This clone was observed many times. The V and J genes are TRBV9 and TRBJ2-7; TRBD1 agrees at 9 bases. The V gene end was trimmed by 0 bases and the J gene end by 5 bases; junction bases not matched to a gene: 9. Looked up from germline, CDR1 is SGDLS and CDR2 is YYNGEE. The CDR3 contains 16 residues. The CDR3 coding sequence is TGTGCCAGCAGCGTAGAGGCCGGGACAGGGAGAGACGAGCAGTACTTC. This gives the protein CASSVEAGTGRDEQYF.

Ten or more counts support this clone. The chain joins TRBV13 to TRBJ2-1; tentative D call: TRBD1 (6 bases). The CDR3 has 16 amino acids. Germline V lookup: CDR1 PRHDT, CDR2 FYEKMQ (reference sequence). The V end lost 1 base, the J end lost 4 bases, and 14 bases lay between the germline ends. CDR3 residues: CASSLVSRDTYNEQFF. The CDR3 DNA sequence: TGTGCCAGCAGCTTAGTTTCCCGGGACACTTACAATGAGCAGTTCTTC. Full variable domain (remainder filled in from reference TRBV13 and TRBJ2-1): AAGVIQSPRHLIKEKRETATLKCYPIPRHDTVYWYQQGPGQDPQFLISFYEKMQSDKGSIPDRFSAQQFSDYHSELNMSSLELGDSALYFCASSLVSRDTYNEQFFGPGTRLTVL.

The sample holds many counts of this clone. V is TRBV18 and J is TRBJ2-1; a weak D match, TRBD2 (6 bases). Germline lookup yields CDR1 KGHSH and CDR2 LQKENI. The CDR3 length is 15 residues. V was cut by 5 bases and J by 0 bases, with 11 bases left in between. CDR3 protein: CASSSRGSSYNEQFF. CDR3 nucleotide sequence: TGTGCCAGCTCATCCCGGGGGAGCTCCTACAATGAGCAGTTCTTC.

The chain is built from TRBV6-5 and TRBJ1-2, with TRBD1 matching over 7 bases. Germline V gene data show CDR1 as MNHEY and CDR2 as SVGAGI. Trimming took 5 bases from V and 5 from J; bases not matched to a gene: 8. The CDR3 spans 14 residues. This CDR3 reads CASSLQGGGYGYTF. The CDR3 DNA sequence: TGTGCCAGCAGTCTGCAGGGGGGAGGGTATGGCTACACCTTC.